The source of this T cell receptor beta chain is a study of T cells after somatic rescue of genetic block. Germline V gene lookup returns CDR1 MGHDK and CDR2 SYGVNS. The CDR3 sequence is 13 residues long. V gave up 3 bases and J gave up 2 bases, with 8 bases separating them. This clone was observed once. Here immunoSEQ multiplex PCR was the method, and the copy in TCRdb shows in-frame clones only, minus some. The sample holds some 70,000 clones, about nine tenths seen once. The origin of this receptor is a man between 25 and 39 years old. This chain uses TRBV25-1 with TRBJ2-7, with no clear D. Sequenced material: peripheral blood mononuclear cells (PBMCs). The DNA for the CDR3 is TGTGCCAGCAGTGACAGGTGGCCCTACGAGCAGTACTTC. Translated, it gives CASSDRWPYEQYF.